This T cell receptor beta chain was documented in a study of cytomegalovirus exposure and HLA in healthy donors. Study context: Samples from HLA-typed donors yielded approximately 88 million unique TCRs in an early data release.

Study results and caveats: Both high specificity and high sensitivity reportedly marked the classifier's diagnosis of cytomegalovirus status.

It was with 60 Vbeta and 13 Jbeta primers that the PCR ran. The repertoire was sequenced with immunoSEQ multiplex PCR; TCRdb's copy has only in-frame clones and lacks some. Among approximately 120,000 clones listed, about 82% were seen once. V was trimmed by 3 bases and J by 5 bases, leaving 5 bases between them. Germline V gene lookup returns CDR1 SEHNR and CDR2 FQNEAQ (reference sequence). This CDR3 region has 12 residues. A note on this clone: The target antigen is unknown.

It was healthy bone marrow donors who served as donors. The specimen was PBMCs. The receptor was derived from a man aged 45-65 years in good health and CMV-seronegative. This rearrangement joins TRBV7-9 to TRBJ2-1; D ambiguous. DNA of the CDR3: TGTGCCAGCAGCTTTGAGCACAATGAGCAGTTCTTC. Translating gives CASSFEHNEQFF.